This T cell receptor (beta chain) was obtained from a study of blood T cell repertoires in COVID-19. Study details: Sites across the United States, Italy and Spain contributed samples from acute and convalescent COVID-19. PBMCs, B-cell-depleted T cells, or T cells were the source of the cDNA or gDNA that made up the material.

The V end was cut by 3 bases, the J end by 8 bases, with 13 bases between. The CDR3 length is 13 residues. CDR1 and CDR2 from the germline V gene are MNHEY and SVGAGI. The table lists this clone with a count of one. In the original processing: Cell counts per sample came from amplifying reference gene primers. Assay: immunoSEQ multiplex PCR; the TCRdb copy retains only in-frame clones and omits some. Clone size and the V and J calls come from that table; the DNA yielded D and trimming. The sample lists under 500,000 clones, approximately 90% occurring once. The sequencing sample was made of peripheral blood. The chain links TRBV6-5 to TRBJ1-2, with a tentative D call TRBD1 (5 bases). The TCR comes from a woman in her thirties with acute or convalescent COVID-19. CDR3 protein: CASSYGGLWGYTF. In DNA, the CDR3 is TGTGCCAGCAGTTATGGGGGGTTGTGGGGCTACACCTTC.